Listed below are T cell receptor beta chains from one sample, sequenced in a study of breast tumors, draining lymph nodes, adjacent tissues. TCRdb re-analysed the multiplex PCR reads in MiXCR, keeping a single row per CDR3 protein. The sample lists roughly 14,000 distinct CDR3 sequences, roughly 48% occurring once. Sequenced sample: tumor-adjacent breast tissue. These receptors were collected from a female donor with breast cancer. Some clones in this sample may be carry-over from other donors' samples. Both conserved end residues are part of each CDR3. The D gene is left open where the match is weak. For some rows the clone size is stated as once, few or many, or as a class when expanded; others skip it.

V,D,J,size,DNA,CDR3
TRBV20-1,TRBD2,TRBJ2-3,many,TGCAGTGCGGACGGGGGGGGCCCCAGCACAGATACGCAGTATTTT,CSADGGGPSTDTQYF
TRBV9,TRBD2,TRBJ2-7,-,TGTGCCAGCAGCCCGGGACTAGTCAGCTACGAGCAGTACTTC,CASSPGLVSYEQYF
TRBV10-2,-,TRBJ2-7,-,TGCGCCAGCAGTGAGTCCGTCTACGAGCAGTACTTC,CASSESVYEQYF
TRBV5-1,TRBD1,TRBJ2-7,-,TGCGCCAGCAGCCGAACGTTGCAGGGGGCGTATGGCGAGCAGTACTTC,CASSRTLQGAYGEQYF
TRBV7-2,TRBD2,TRBJ2-1,many,TGTGCCAGCAGCCAAGGGACTAGCGGGAGCAATGAGCAGTTCTTC,CASSQGTSGSNEQFF
TRBV12-3/TRBV12-4,TRBD1,TRBJ1-2,-,TGTGCCAGCAGTAACCGACAGGGCGCAGCGGATGGTTACACCTTC,CASSNRQGAADGYTF
TRBV5-1,TRBD2,TRBJ2-7,-,TGCGCCAGCAGCGTAGCGGGGGCCAGCGAGCAGTACTTC,CASSVAGASEQYF
TRBV24-1,-,TRBJ2-1,-,TGTGCCACCAGTCCACGGGCAGACGGATACAATGAGCAGTTCTTC,CATSPRADGYNEQFF
TRBV27,-,TRBJ2-6,many,TGCGCCAGCAGCCCCCCCGGGACCGGCTCTGGGGCCAACGTCCTGACTTTC,CASSPPGTGSGANVLTF
TRBV20-1,TRBD2,TRBJ2-5,-,TGCAGTGCTATGTGGACTAGCGGGAGCCAAGAGACCCGATACTTC,CSAMWTSGSQETRYF
TRBV12-5,-,TRBJ1-2,few,TGTGCTAACTATGGCTACACCTTC,CANYGYTF
TRBV5-6,-,TRBJ2-5,many,TGTGCCAGCAGCTTGCGGTCCGCGGGTACAGAGACCCAGTACTTC,CASSLRSAGTETQYF
TRBV19,TRBD1,TRBJ1-2,medium-sized,TGTGCCAGTAGTCCGCTGGACAGGAGTAACTATGGCTACACCTTC,CASSPLDRSNYGYTF
TRBV5-1,TRBD2,TRBJ2-3,-,TGCGCCAGTAGCGGGGGGGCGACAGATACGCAGTATTTT,CASSGGATDTQYF
TRBV11-2,-,TRBJ2-1,many,TGTGCCAGCAGCTTTTGGAGTACCGGGACTTCGTCGAAAGAGCAGTTCTTC,CASSFWSTGTSSKEQFF
TRBV7-3,-,TRBJ2-7,-,TGTGCCAGCAGCTTAGAGCAGCTCGCGCGGGGGCAGTACTTC,CASSLEQLARGQYF
TRBV7-9,-,TRBJ2-7,-,TGTGCCAGCAGCTTGACCAGAGGGGTTTTGATGTCGGAAGAGCAGTACTTC,CASSLTRGVLMSEEQYF
TRBV2,TRBD1,TRBJ2-7,-,TGTGCCAGCATATTACAGGGGGGCTACGAGCAGTACTTC,CASILQGGYEQYF
TRBV7-2,-,TRBJ1-2,many,TGTGCCAGCACCTCTTCTCCGGGAACTAACTATGGCTACCCCTTC,CASTSSPGTNYGYPF
TRBV20-1,-,TRBJ2-1,few,TGCAGTGCTAGAGACCCCTCAGCGGGCCTCTACAATGAGCAGTTCTTC,CSARDPSAGLYNEQFF
TRBV13,-,TRBJ2-5,many,TGTGCCAGCAGCTTACGCTTGGGCTCCATAGAGACCCAGTACTTC,CASSLRLGSIETQYF
TRBV5-1,-,TRBJ2-7,-,TGCGCCAGCAGCTTGGGGGGGGTCGGCTACGAGCAGTACTTC,CASSLGGVGYEQYF